This T cell receptor (beta chain) was sequenced during a study of PD-1 blockade in mismatch repair-deficient tumors. The table lists this clone with a few counts. Deletions cut 1 base from V and 6 bases from J, with 4 bases between. The CDR3 length is 12 residues. Germline V gene data show CDR1 as MDHEN and CDR2 as SYDVKM. The protocol was immunoSEQ multiplex PCR, while the TCRdb copy is restricted to in-frame clones and leaves out a portion. Here the sample spans some 84,000 clones, 81% being singletons. The specimen comprised peripheral blood, sampled 12 weeks after starting pembrolizumab. The chain couples TRBV28 to TRBJ1-5; D unresolved. This TCR derives from an adult with mismatch repair-deficient cancer. CDR3 DNA sequence: TGTGCCAGCAGTTTATTCGGTCAGCCCCAGCATTTT. It translates to CASSLFGQPQHF.